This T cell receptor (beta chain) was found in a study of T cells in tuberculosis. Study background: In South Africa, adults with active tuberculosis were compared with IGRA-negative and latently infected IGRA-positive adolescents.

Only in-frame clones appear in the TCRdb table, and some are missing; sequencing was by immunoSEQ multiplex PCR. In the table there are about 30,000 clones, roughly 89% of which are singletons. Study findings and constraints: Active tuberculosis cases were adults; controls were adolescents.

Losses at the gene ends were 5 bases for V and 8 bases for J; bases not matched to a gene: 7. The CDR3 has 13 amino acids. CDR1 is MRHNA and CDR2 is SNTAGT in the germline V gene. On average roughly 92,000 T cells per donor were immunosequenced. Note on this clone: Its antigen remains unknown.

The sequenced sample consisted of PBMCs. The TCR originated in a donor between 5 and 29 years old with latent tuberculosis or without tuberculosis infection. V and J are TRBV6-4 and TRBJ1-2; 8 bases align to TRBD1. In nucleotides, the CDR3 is TGTGCCAGCAGTCGGACAGGGACATGGGGCTACACCTTC. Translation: CASSRTGTWGYTF.